The rows below give T cell receptor beta chains drawn from one sample of a study of post-analysis software for immune sequencing data. TCRdb processed the PCR reads anew with MiXCR; each CDR3 protein has one entry. The sample has roughly 700,000 distinct CDR3 sequences, roughly 30% seen once; the top ten hold around 0.55%. The sample consisted of blood. The receptors were gathered from a girl aged 10 to 17 with multiple sclerosis. Both conserved end residues are part of each CDR3. Fields, in order: clone size, D gene, V gene, J gene, CDR3 DNA, CDR3 protein. The D gene is left open where the match is weak. Size is omitted from some rows. Given values are once, few, many or a class for expanded clones.

abundance: few
d_gene: TRBD2
v_gene: TRBV12-3/TRBV12-4
j_gene: TRBJ2-3
CDR3nt: TGTGCCAGCACCTCTACGCGGGGGGATACGCAGTATTTT
CDR3aa: CASTSTRGDTQYF

abundance: .
d_gene: .
v_gene: TRBV28
j_gene: TRBJ2-7
CDR3nt: TGTGCCAGCAGTACGCAGTACTACGAGCAGTACTTC
CDR3aa: CASSTQYYEQYF

abundance: few
d_gene: .
v_gene: TRBV20-1
j_gene: TRBJ1-5
CDR3nt: TGCAGTGCTAGCCAATCTCGCGGCAATCAGCCCCAGCATTTT
CDR3aa: CSASQSRGNQPQHF

abundance: .
d_gene: .
v_gene: TRBV7-9
j_gene: TRBJ2-1
CDR3nt: TGTGCCAGCAGCTTGTTCCTTCGGTTGGCGTGGGATGAGCAGTTCTTC
CDR3aa: CASSLFLRLAWDEQFF

abundance: once
d_gene: .
v_gene: TRBV4-3
j_gene: TRBJ2-1
CDR3nt: TGCGCCAGCAGCCAAGAAGGGGGGAGGAATGAGCAGTTCTTC
CDR3aa: CASSQEGGRNEQFF

abundance: .
d_gene: .
v_gene: TRBV15
j_gene: TRBJ2-5
CDR3nt: TGTGCCACCAGCAGAGCCGCCCTACAGGGATCGACCCAGTACTTC
CDR3aa: CATSRAALQGSTQYF

abundance: .
d_gene: .
v_gene: TRBV6-6
j_gene: TRBJ2-3
CDR3nt: TGTGCCAGCAGTCCCCGGGTCTCAGGGCTTTTGGATACGCAGTATTTT
CDR3aa: CASSPRVSGLLDTQYF

abundance: .
d_gene: .
v_gene: TRBV20-1
j_gene: TRBJ2-5
CDR3nt: TGCAGTGCTAGAGATGGGGGACACGAGAAGCAGTACTTC
CDR3aa: CSARDGGHEKQYF

abundance: .
d_gene: .
v_gene: TRBV5-6
j_gene: TRBJ1-1
CDR3nt: TGTGCCAGCACCCTTAGCCGGGGAGGGAACACTGAAGCTTTCTTT
CDR3aa: CASTLSRGGNTEAFF

abundance: few
d_gene: .
v_gene: TRBV20-1
j_gene: TRBJ1-2
CDR3nt: TGCAGTGCTAGAGATTCCCGGGCAGGGACCCGCAACTATGGCTACACCTTC
CDR3aa: CSARDSRAGTRNYGYTF

abundance: few
d_gene: .
v_gene: TRBV6-2/TRBV6-3
j_gene: TRBJ2-5
CDR3nt: TGTGCCAGCAGTGATACAGGTGTTTCCTGGGAGACCCAGTACTTC
CDR3aa: CASSDTGVSWETQYF

abundance: .
d_gene: .
v_gene: TRBV20-1
j_gene: TRBJ2-3
CDR3nt: TGCAGTGCTAGAGATTTTGGAAGAGCGGACACAGATACGCAGTATTTT
CDR3aa: CSARDFGRADTDTQYF

abundance: few
d_gene: .
v_gene: TRBV20-1
j_gene: TRBJ2-5
CDR3nt: TGCAGTGCTAGAGCTCTAGCCGAGACCCAGTACTTC
CDR3aa: CSARALAETQYF

abundance: .
d_gene: .
v_gene: TRBV6-5
j_gene: TRBJ2-5
CDR3nt: TGTGCCAGCACCATAAGTAGGGGGTTGGAGACCCAGTACTTC
CDR3aa: CASTISRGLETQYF

abundance: .
d_gene: .
v_gene: TRBV7-2
j_gene: TRBJ1-2
CDR3nt: TGTGCCAGCAGCCACGAGGGCTCCCCGGTCGACTATGGCTACACCTTC
CDR3aa: CASSHEGSPVDYGYTF

abundance: .
d_gene: .
v_gene: TRBV7-2
j_gene: TRBJ2-1
CDR3nt: TGTGCCAGCAGCCTACAGGGGGAGGGTGAGCAGTTCTTC
CDR3aa: CASSLQGEGEQFF

abundance: few
d_gene: TRBD1
v_gene: TRBV5-1
j_gene: TRBJ1-2
CDR3nt: TGCGCCAGCAGCAACCCGACAGGGCTCAACTATGGCTACACCTTC
CDR3aa: CASSNPTGLNYGYTF

abundance: .
d_gene: .
v_gene: TRBV5-6
j_gene: TRBJ1-4
CDR3nt: TGTGCCAGCAGCTTTGGGGGGCGCCTCGCAACTAATGAAAAACTGTTTTTT
CDR3aa: CASSFGGRLATNEKLFF

abundance: .
d_gene: .
v_gene: TRBV19
j_gene: TRBJ1-5
CDR3nt: TGTGCCAGTAGCCAGTACTTGGATCAGCCCCAGCATTTT
CDR3aa: CASSQYLDQPQHF

abundance: .
d_gene: .
v_gene: TRBV4-2
j_gene: TRBJ2-2
CDR3nt: TGTGCCAGCAGCCAAGATAGGGTGGTGGACACCGGGGAGCTGTTTTTT
CDR3aa: CASSQDRVVDTGELFF

abundance: .
d_gene: TRBD1
v_gene: TRBV11-2
j_gene: TRBJ2-3
CDR3nt: TGTGCCAGTAGCTTAGGGATGGACAGGGTAACAGATACGCAGTATTTT
CDR3aa: CASSLGMDRVTDTQYF

abundance: .
d_gene: .
v_gene: TRBV11-2
j_gene: TRBJ2-5
CDR3nt: TGTGCCAGCAGCCCCTTAAGACTTCAAGAGACCCAGTACTTC
CDR3aa: CASSPLRLQETQYF

abundance: few
d_gene: TRBD1
v_gene: TRBV6-2/TRBV6-3
j_gene: TRBJ2-7
CDR3nt: TGTGCCAGCAGAATCGGACAGGGATACTCCTACGAGCAGTACTTC
CDR3aa: CASRIGQGYSYEQYF

abundance: .
d_gene: .
v_gene: TRBV6-5
j_gene: TRBJ2-2
CDR3nt: TGTGCCAGCAGTAATCATGGGCTAGCAGGCAGGGAGCTGTTTTTT
CDR3aa: CASSNHGLAGRELFF

abundance: .
d_gene: .
v_gene: TRBV12-3/TRBV12-4
j_gene: TRBJ2-7
CDR3nt: TGTGCCAGCACCTCGTCCGGGGCAGGGGTTTCCAACGAGCAGTACTTC
CDR3aa: CASTSSGAGVSNEQYF

abundance: .
d_gene: .
v_gene: TRBV27
j_gene: TRBJ2-3
CDR3nt: TGTGCCAGCAGTTCCGGCCTAGTAGGGCAGTATTTT
CDR3aa: CASSSGLVGQYF

abundance: few
d_gene: TRBD1
v_gene: TRBV4-2
j_gene: TRBJ2-1
CDR3nt: TGTGCCAGCAGCCAAGATTGGAAAGGACAGGGGGCTAATGAGCAGTTCTTC
CDR3aa: CASSQDWKGQGANEQFF

abundance: few
d_gene: TRBD1
v_gene: TRBV20-1
j_gene: TRBJ1-5
CDR3nt: TGCAGTGCTAGAGAAACTGAACGACAGGGAATGGGTCAGCCCCAGCATTTT
CDR3aa: CSARETERQGMGQPQHF

abundance: many
d_gene: TRBD2
v_gene: TRBV29-1
j_gene: TRBJ2-7
CDR3nt: TGCAGCGTTGAGACGAGACTAGCGGGGGAGCAGTACTTC
CDR3aa: CSVETRLAGEQYF

abundance: .
d_gene: .
v_gene: TRBV6-1
j_gene: TRBJ2-4
CDR3nt: TGTGCCAGCAGTGAAATATTGTCGGGGGGCGGTACGGCCAAAAACATTCAGTACTTC
CDR3aa: CASSEILSGGGTAKNIQYF

abundance: .
d_gene: .
v_gene: TRBV4-3
j_gene: TRBJ1-4
CDR3nt: TGCGCCAGCAGCCAAGACAGGGTTAGGGAAAAACTGTTTTTT
CDR3aa: CASSQDRVREKLFF

abundance: .
d_gene: TRBD2
v_gene: TRBV3-1
j_gene: TRBJ2-3
CDR3nt: TGTGCCAGCAGCCGCCGACTAGCGGCTAGCACAGATACGCAGTATTTT
CDR3aa: CASSRRLAASTDTQYF

abundance: few
d_gene: .
v_gene: TRBV7-9
j_gene: TRBJ2-7
CDR3nt: TGTGCCAGCAGCGGGCCGGAGGAGCAGTACTTC
CDR3aa: CASSGPEEQYF

abundance: .
d_gene: .
v_gene: TRBV13
j_gene: TRBJ2-1
CDR3nt: TGTGCCAGCAGCTTAGGCGGTGGATGGGACAATGAGCAGTTCTTC
CDR3aa: CASSLGGGWDNEQFF

abundance: .
d_gene: TRBD2
v_gene: TRBV20-1
j_gene: TRBJ2-1
CDR3nt: TGCAGTGCTAGAGATTTCGTTGCTAGCGGGAGATACAATGAGCAGTTCTTC
CDR3aa: CSARDFVASGRYNEQFF

abundance: .
d_gene: TRBD1
v_gene: TRBV29-1
j_gene: TRBJ2-5
CDR3nt: TGCAGCGAACCAAACCGGGACAGGGGGCTTAGGGAGCAGTACTTC
CDR3aa: CSEPNRDRGLREQYF